One sample yielded the 6 T cell receptor beta chains listed below, sequenced in a study of neurological immune-mediated disorders (dated by TCRdb to the late 2010s). The time point label here, explained by the study, means: longitudinal time-point 1 (baseline). The library was produced with 5' RACE. For sequencing, an Illumina HiSeq 2500 was employed. TCRdb ran its own pipeline on the public reads, namely fastp trimming at Q25 and MiXCR clone calling, and kept in-frame beta chains. Entries are consolidated by CDR3 protein sequence, retaining the most common genes and DNA. This sample lists some 60,000 distinct CDR3 sequences; roughly a tenth were detected once. The ten largest clones add up to 6.5% to 8% of the sample. The sample comprised PBMCs. The receptors derive from a male donor with HTLV-1-associated myelopathy (HAM/TSP).

At least ten counts were recorded for this clonotype. V is TRBV12-3 or TRBV12-4 and J is TRBJ1-1; D uncertain. V lost 0 bases to trimming and J lost 3 bases, with 11 bases between them. The CDR3 length is 15 residues. The chain's CDR3 is CASSLALIGDTEAFF. CDR3 in DNA: TGTGCCAGCAGTTTAGCCCTAATTGGGGACACTGAAGCTTTCTTT.

The table lists this clonotype with many counts. The chain joins TRBV10-2 to TRBJ1-3; tentatively, D is TRBD1 (6 bases). V lost 6 bases to trimming and J lost 5 bases, with 14 bases between them. Germline CDR1 and CDR2: WSHSY and SAAADI. CDR3 length equals 14 residues. The CDR3 DNA follows: TGCGCCAGCAGGCAAAGACAGGACCGAAACACCATATATTTT. Encoded protein: CASRQRQDRNTIYF.

This clonotype was seen ten or more times. This chain uses TRBV7-2 with TRBJ1-1, with a tentative D call TRBD1 (5 bases). This CDR3 contains 16 residues. V was pared by 2 bases and J by 0 bases, with 13 bases between. Per germline, CDR1 SGHTA and CDR2 FQGNSA. The CDR3 coding sequence is TGTGCCAGCAGCTTATTCCAGGGTGGGATGAACACTGAAGCTTTCTTT. It codes for CASSLFQGGMNTEAFF.

At least ten counts were recorded for this clonotype. The rearrangement links TRBV18 to TRBJ1-3; no definite D call. The germline V gene encodes CDR1 KGHSH and CDR2 LQKENI. This CDR3 spans 14 amino acids. V shed 5 bases and J shed 0 bases, with 8 bases lying between them. CDR3 amino acids: CASSTGNSGNTIYF. The CDR3 DNA sequence: TGTGCCAGCTCAACGGGAAACTCTGGAAACACCATATATTTT.

The table lists this clonotype with a few counts. The CDR3 spells CASSQKTGSGNYNEQFF. The CDR3 DNA follows: TGTGCCAGCAGCCAAAAAACAGGATCGGGGAACTACAATGAGCAGTTCTTC. This chain connects TRBV3-1 to TRBJ2-1, with D perhaps matching TRBD1 or TRBD2 (5 bases each). With 2 bases removed from V and 3 bases from J, the gap between germline ends came to 17 bases. The CDR3 runs 17 residues. The germline CDR1 and CDR2 sequences are LGHDT and YNNKEL (reference sequence).

A note on this clonotype: No conserved phenylalanine or tryptophan ends this CDR3, so it is likely a read error. This chain joins TRBV20-1 and TRBJ2-7; TRBD2 agrees at 12 bases. J was trimmed by 2 bases and V by 1 base; bases with no gene match: 6. Germline CDR1 is DFQATT and CDR2 is SNEGSKA (reference sequence). The CDR3 is 16 amino acids. The CDR3 loop is CSARGLAGGSTYEQYL. In DNA, the CDR3 is TGCAGTGCTAGAGGGCTAGCGGGGGGGTCAACCTACGAGCAGTACTTA.